The source of this TCR beta chain is a study of shared clonotypes between healthy human individuals. Study conclusions and caveats: Naive subsets, compared against memory subsets, generally had larger estimated richness values.

V shed 0 bases and J shed 7 bases, with 10 bases lying between them. Germline CDR1 is LNHNV and CDR2 is YYDKDF (reference sequence). The CDR3 is made up of 13 amino acids. Cells designated naive CD8 were CD45RO-negative and were positively selected for CCR7, with terminally differentiated effector memory CD45RA+ cells excluded. As for this clone: Its antigen is unknown. This same CDR3 is encoded by further DNA sequences in the sample.

Here immunoSEQ multiplex PCR was the method, and the copy in TCRdb shows in-frame clones only, minus some. The repertoire has over 2 million clones, about 95% of them found once; the top ten carry about 1.1%. This chain joins TRBV15 and TRBJ2-7; D unresolved. The TCR comes from a man between 18 and 29 years old in good health. Sequencing input: naive CD8+ T cells sorted from blood. CDR3 amino acids: CATSRDRPTEQYF. DNA of the CDR3: TGTGCCACCAGCAGAGACCGTCCGACAGAGCAGTACTTC. The variable domain in full, completed from reference TRBV15 and TRBJ2-7, reads DAMVIQNPRYQVTQFGKPVTLSCSQTLNHNVMYWYQQKSSQAPKLLFHYYDKDFNNEADTPDNFQSRRPNTSFCFLDIRSPGLGDTAMYLCATSRDRPTEQYFGPGTRLTVT.